The 18 T cell receptor beta chains below come from one sample, sequenced in a study of blood T cell repertoires in COVID-19. Repertoires were generated with immunoSEQ multiplex PCR, while TCRdb's copy carries only in-frame clones and drops some. The profile shows about 23,000 clones, about 90% of them singletons. Material: peripheral blood. All receptors derive from a man aged 70 or older in a cohort sampled during active COVID-19.

The rearrangement joins TRBV6-5 to TRBJ1-5, with a possible D match to TRBD1 (6 bases). CDR1 MNHEY and CDR2 SVGAGI come from the germline V gene. V gave up 8 bases and J gave up 4 bases, with 12 bases separating them. The length of the CDR3 is 13 residues. The CDR3 coding sequence is TGTGCCAGCTTCGGACAGATAAATCAGCCCCAGCATTTT. Translation: CASFGQINQPQHF.

The V gene is TRBV19, the J gene TRBJ1-5, with 7 bases that match TRBD1. Germline-derived CDR1 and CDR2 are LNHDA and SQIVND (reference sequence). The CDR3 spans 16 residues. CDR3 amino acids: CATTKGRDSINQPQHF. CDR3 nucleotides: TGTGCGACGACCAAAGGACGGGACAGTATCAATCAGCCCCAGCATTTT.

The rearrangement links TRBV7-2 to TRBJ2-1; D call uncertain. The CDR3 is 13 residues long. V lost 1 base to trimming and J lost 9 bases, with 10 bases between them. Germline V gene lookup returns CDR1 SGHTA and CDR2 FQGNSA. The CDR3 protein is CASSLGNDSEQFF. CDR3 bases: TGTGCCAGCAGCTTAGGAAATGATAGTGAGCAGTTCTTC.

This rearrangement joins TRBV29-1 to TRBJ2-1; the D gene is possibly TRBD1 (6 bases). Germline V CDR1 and CDR2: SQVTM, ANQGSEA. With 6 bases removed from V and 0 bases from J, the gap between germline ends came to 9 bases. This CDR3 has 13 residues. The CDR3 is CSVVGGSYNEQFF. DNA for the CDR3: TGCAGCGTGGTAGGGGGCTCCTACAATGAGCAGTTCTTC.

The chain uses TRBV7-9 and TRBJ2-4, with D tentatively TRBD1 (5 bases). In germline, CDR1 is SEHNR, CDR2 FQNEAQ (reference sequence). Trimming left V 6 bases short and J 8 bases short, with 8 bases between. CDR3 size: 11 residues. This chain's CDR3 is CASSLGDIQYF. The DNA of the CDR3 is TGTGCCAGCAGTCTAGGGGACATTCAGTACTTC.

A single count supports this clone. The genes are TRBV6-6 and TRBJ1-5, with D tentatively TRBD1 (5 bases). This CDR3 is built from 14 residues. CDR1 and CDR2 from the germline V gene are MNHNY and SVGAGI (reference sequence). Trimming stripped 2 bases from V and 5 bases from J, with 10 bases between. CDR3 DNA sequence: TGTGCCAGCAGTTACCGGGGGGGGTATCAGCCCCAGCATTTT. This gives the protein CASSYRGGYQPQHF.

This rearrangement joins TRBV28 to TRBJ2-7; 7 bases fit TRBD2. V lost 0 bases to trimming and J lost 3 bases; unmatched junction nucleotides: 2. The germline V gene encodes CDR1 MDHEN and CDR2 SYDVKM. The CDR3 extends over 14 amino acids. The CDR3 loop reads CASSLWGGSYEQYF. Here the CDR3 DNA reads TGTGCCAGCAGTTTATGGGGCGGGAGCTACGAGCAGTACTTC.

The chain employs TRBV5-1 and TRBJ2-3; 11 nucleotides agree with TRBD2. CDR3 length: 17 amino acids. Germline loops: CDR1 SGHRS, CDR2 YFSETQ. Trimming removed 0 bases from V and 6 bases from J; junction bases left unmatched: 9. The DNA for the CDR3 is TGCGCCAGCAGCTTGGCCGTTAGCGGGAGGGCCGGGGATACGCAGTATTTT. Translating it yields CASSLAVSGRAGDTQYF.

The gene calls are TRBV24-1 and TRBJ1-1; the match to TRBD1 covers 7 bases. The CDR3 is 13 residues long. Germline values: CDR1 KGHDR, CDR2 SFDVKD. J lost 4 bases, V lost 7 bases, and 5 bases had no gene match. This chain's CDR3 is CATRRQGGTEAFF. CDR3 coding DNA: TGTGCCACCAGAAGACAGGGAGGCACTGAAGCTTTCTTT.

This chain connects TRBV7-9 to TRBJ2-7; TRBD2 is a possible D gene (5 bases). CDR1 SEHNR and CDR2 FQNEAQ come from the germline V gene (reference sequence). The CDR3 length is 13 residues. V was trimmed by 5 bases and J by 5 bases, leaving 13 bases between them. The chain's CDR3 is CASSPSGVHEQYF. The DNA for the CDR3 is TGTGCCAGCAGCCCCTCCGGGGTCCACGAGCAGTACTTC.

The V gene is TRBV5-1, the J gene TRBJ1-2, with D uncertain. CDR3 length equals 13 residues. The germline V gene encodes CDR1 SGHRS and CDR2 YFSETQ. V lost 0 bases and J lost 5, with 8 bases in between. The CDR3 loop is CASSLVAAYGYTF. DNA for the CDR3: TGCGCCAGCAGCTTGGTGGCGGCATATGGCTACACCTTC.

With respect to this clone: The same CDR3 is also encoded by other DNA sequences in this sample. The rearrangement uses TRBV9 and TRBJ2-1; 7 bases agree with TRBD2. The CDR3 loop spans 15 amino acids. V shed 2 bases and J 3 bases; nucleotides not matched to a gene: 5. CDR1 and CDR2 (germline): SGDLS, YYNGEE. The CDR3 spells CASSVKTSSYNEQFF. For the CDR3, the DNA is TGTGCCAGCAGCGTCAAGACTAGCAGCTACAATGAGCAGTTCTTC.

The chain couples TRBV5-1 to TRBJ2-7, with D possibly being TRBD2 (7 bases). There are 14 residues in the CDR3. CDR1 and CDR2 from the germline V gene are SGHRS and YFSETQ. V was shortened by 2 bases and J by 4 bases, with 13 bases between the two germline ends. The CDR3 protein is CASSLGGATYEQYF. The CDR3 DNA reads TGCGCCAGCAGCTTAGGGGGGGCGACGTACGAGCAGTACTTC.

V usage is TRBV4-1 and J usage is TRBJ2-7; a possible D gene is TRBD1 (5 bases). Between the trimmed V and J ends, which lost 10 bases and 4 bases, there was a span of 23 bases. The V gene's germline CDR1 is MGHRA and CDR2 YSYEKL. CDR3 length equals 15 residues. The chain's CDR3 is CATRSRDSAFYEQYF. As DNA, the CDR3 is TGCGCCACCCGGAGCCGAGACAGTGCCTTTTACGAGCAGTACTTC.

Comment on this clone: Its ends do not fully match the called genes, so a read error is possible. The CDR3 DNA is TGTGCCAGCTGTTTGGGGGTAGCGGGAGGGCGGGTCGAGCAGTACTTC. Translating it yields CASCLGVAGGRVEQYF. This rearrangement joins TRBV28 to TRBJ2-7; TRBD2 matches 11 bases. The CDR3 sequence is 16 residues long. Germline CDR1 reads MDHEN; CDR2 reads SYDVKM.

The rearrangement joins TRBV7-9 to TRBJ2-2; 12 nucleotides line up with TRBD1. Germline lookup yields CDR1 SEHNR and CDR2 FQNEAQ (reference sequence). The ends lost 5 bases at V and 0 bases at J; junction bases unmatched: 7. The CDR3 has 18 amino acids. In DNA form, the CDR3 reads TGTGCCAGCAGCCATAGGGGACAGGGGGCGACGAACACCGGGGAGCTGTTTTTT. Encoded protein: CASSHRGQGATNTGELFF. Filled out from reference TRBV7-9 and TRBJ2-2, the complete variable domain reads DTGVSQNPRHKITKRGQNVTFRCDPISEHNRLYWYRQTLGQGPEFLTYFQNEAQLEKSRLLSDRFSAERPKGSFSTLEIQRTEQGDSAMYLCASSHRGQGATNTGELFFGEGSRLTVL.

V and J are TRBV14 and TRBJ2-1, with TRBD2 as a possible D gene (5 bases). CDR3 length: 16 amino acids. The germline gives CDR1 SGHDN, CDR2 FVKESK. V lost 0 bases, J lost 2 bases, and 11 bases lay in between. CDR3: CASSQDLGVAYNEQFF. CDR3 nucleotide sequence: TGTGCCAGCAGCCAAGATCTGGGAGTAGCCTACAATGAGCAGTTCTTC.

In this sample, this clone turned up a few times. The chain carries TRBV5-4 and TRBJ1-1; 9 bases are a match to TRBD1. Germline CDR1 and CDR2: SGHNT and YYREEE (reference sequence). V lost 0 bases and J lost 4; bases outside the gene matches: 1. CDR3 length: 14 amino acids. CDR3 sequence reads: CASSLDRGRTEAFF. For the CDR3, the DNA is TGTGCCAGCAGCTTGGACAGGGGGCGCACTGAAGCTTTCTTT.